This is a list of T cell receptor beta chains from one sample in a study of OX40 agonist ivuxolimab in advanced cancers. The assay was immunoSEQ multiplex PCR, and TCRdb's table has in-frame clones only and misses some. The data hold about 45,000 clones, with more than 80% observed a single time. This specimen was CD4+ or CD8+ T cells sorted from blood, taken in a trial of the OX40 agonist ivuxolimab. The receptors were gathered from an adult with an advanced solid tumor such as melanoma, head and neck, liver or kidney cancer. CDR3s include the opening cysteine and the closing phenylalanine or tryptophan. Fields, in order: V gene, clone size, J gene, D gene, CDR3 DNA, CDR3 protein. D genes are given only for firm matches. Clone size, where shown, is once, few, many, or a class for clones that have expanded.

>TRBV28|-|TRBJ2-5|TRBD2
TGTGCCAGCAGTTCGGGGGGAGGGTATGGAGAGACCCAGTACTTC
CASSSGGGYGETQYF
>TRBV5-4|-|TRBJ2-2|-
TGCGCCAGCAGCCAAGATTCGAAGGGCAGGGCAGCGCTGTTTTTT
CASSQDSKGRAALFF
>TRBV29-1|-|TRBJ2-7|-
TGCAGCGTGGTGCAGGTTAATAGGTACGAGCAGTACTTC
CSVVQVNRYEQYF
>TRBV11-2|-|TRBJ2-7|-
TGTGCCAGCAGCTTAGGACAGGGAGGAACCTACGAGCAGTACTTC
CASSLGQGGTYEQYF
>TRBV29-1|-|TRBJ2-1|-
TGCAGCGTTGAAGCAACGGGGGACACCTACAATGAGCAGTTCTTC
CSVEATGDTYNEQFF
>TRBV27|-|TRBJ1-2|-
TGTGCCAGCAGAACCTTAGTTAGGGGAGCAGATGGCTACACCTTC
CASRTLVRGADGYTF
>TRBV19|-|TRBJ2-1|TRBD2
TGTGCCAGTAGTATAACCTCCGGGGGGGCGACCTACAATGAGCAGTTCTTC
CASSITSGGATYNEQFF
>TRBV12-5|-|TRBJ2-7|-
TGTGCTAGTGGCAATACCAATACAGCAAGCTCCTACGAGCAGTACTTC
CASGNTNTASSYEQYF
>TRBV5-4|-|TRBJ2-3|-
TGTGCCAGCAGCTTGGGGTTCACAGATACGCAGTATTTT
CASSLGFTDTQYF
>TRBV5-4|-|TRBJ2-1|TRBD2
TGTGCCAGCAGCGAGCATGGCGGGAGAGACGATGAGCAGTTCTTC
CASSEHGGRDDEQFF
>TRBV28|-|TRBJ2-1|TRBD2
TGTGCCAGCAGCCCCGGTCCGGGACTAGCGATTGGTTTTATCTCCTACAATGAGCAGTTCTTC
CASSPGPGLAIGFISYNEQFF
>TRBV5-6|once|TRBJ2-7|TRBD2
TGTGCCAGCAGCTTGGCCAAAGGCGGGAGGGCCCTCGAGCAGTACTTC
CASSLAKGGRALEQYF
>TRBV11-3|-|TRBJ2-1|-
TGTGCCAGCAGCTTAGTGACAGGTGAGCAGTTCTTC
CASSLVTGEQFF
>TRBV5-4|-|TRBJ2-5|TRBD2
TGTGCCAGCAGCCTACCGGGACTAGATTGGGAGACCCAGTACTTC
CASSLPGLDWETQYF
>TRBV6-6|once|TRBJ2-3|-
TGTGCCAGCAGCCACCTAGGGCGGGCGGATACGCAGTATTTT
CASSHLGRADTQYF
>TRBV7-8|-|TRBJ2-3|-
TGTGCCAGCAGCTCCCCCTGGACCGCCTCCACGGATACGCAGTATTTT
CASSSPWTASTDTQYF
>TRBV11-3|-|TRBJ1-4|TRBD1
TGTGCCAGCAGCGCCCGGACAGGGCTAAATGAAAAACTGTTTTTT
CASSARTGLNEKLFF
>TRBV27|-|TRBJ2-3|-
TGTGCCAGCATGGCGGGCACAGATACGCAGTATTTT
CASMAGTDTQYF
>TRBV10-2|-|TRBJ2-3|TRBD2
TGCGCCAGCAGTGAGGGGCTAGCGGGAGGGGACACAGATACGCAGTATTTT
CASSEGLAGGDTDTQYF
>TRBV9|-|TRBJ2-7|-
TGTGCCAGCAGCGTATTCGTTAGGGACGAGCAGTACTTC
CASSVFVRDEQYF
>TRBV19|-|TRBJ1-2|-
TGTGCCAGTAGTATTGTTTCACAGGGTACCGGCTATGGCTACACCTTC
CASSIVSQGTGYGYTF
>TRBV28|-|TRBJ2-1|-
TGTGCCAGCAGTTTGGTATCCCCGACAGAGGGAAGGTACAATGAGCAGTTCTTC
CASSLVSPTEGRYNEQFF
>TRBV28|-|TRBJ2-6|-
TGTGCCAGCGACTCTGGGGCCAACGTCCTGACTTTC
CASDSGANVLTF
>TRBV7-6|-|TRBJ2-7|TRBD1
TGTGCCAGCAGCCCCCAGGGGGCCCCGGGCGAGCAGTACTTC
CASSPQGAPGEQYF
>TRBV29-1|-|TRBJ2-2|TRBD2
TGCAGCGTTGAAAGACTAGCGGGAGACGGGGAGCTGTTTTTT
CSVERLAGDGELFF
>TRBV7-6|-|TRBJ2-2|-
TGTGCCAGCAGCTTTTTGACGAACACCGGGGAGCTGTTTTTT
CASSFLTNTGELFF
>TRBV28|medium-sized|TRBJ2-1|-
TGTGCCAGCAGTTTAGTGGGCAGCTCCTACAATGAGCAGTTCTTC
CASSLVGSSYNEQFF
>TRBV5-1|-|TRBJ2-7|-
TGCGCCAGCAGCGCCAGCTCCTACGAGCAGTACTTC
CASSASSYEQYF
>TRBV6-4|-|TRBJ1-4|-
TGTGCCAGCCCAGGGTCAACTAATGAAAAACTGTTTTTT
CASPGSTNEKLFF
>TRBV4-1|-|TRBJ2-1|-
TGCGCCAGCAGCCAAGCGGGGCGGCAGGATGAGCAGTTCTTC
CASSQAGRQDEQFF
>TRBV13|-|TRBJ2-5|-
TGTGCCAGCAGCCCTCGACGGAACCAAGAGACCCAGTACTTC
CASSPRRNQETQYF
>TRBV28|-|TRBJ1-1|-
TGTGCCAGCAGTTTTCCCAGGAGCACTGAAGCTTTCTTT
CASSFPRSTEAFF
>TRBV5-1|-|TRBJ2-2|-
TGCGCCAGCATGGAAAATTTGATCTCTGGGGAGCTGTTTTTT
CASMENLISGELFF